The rows below give T cell receptor beta chains drawn from one sample of a study of chemoradiotherapy in HPV16-positive cancers. Produced via immunoSEQ multiplex PCR; TCRdb's table is partial and in-frame only. The table records some 4,700 clones, over 70% of them present only once. The sample here was tumor tissue, taken from a patient who underwent chemoradiotherapy. These receptors were collected from a human donor with HPV-associated anogenital cancer. Each CDR3 is given with its conserved first and last residue. A D gene is named only where the DNA matches it firmly. Clone size appears in some rows only: once, few, many, or a class for an expanded clone.

TRBJ1-2 | NA | TRBV9 | NA | CASSPTQTPYGYTF | TGTGCCAGCAGCCCTACTCAAACCCCCTATGGCTACACCTTC
TRBJ1-1 | NA | TRBV19 | NA | CATAQGWENTEAFF | TGTGCCACCGCACAGGGTTGGGAGAACACTGAAGCTTTCTTT
TRBJ2-7 | NA | TRBV5-1 | NA | CASSLASGEHYEQYF | TGCGCCAGCAGCTTGGCATCGGGAGAGCACTACGAGCAGTACTTC
TRBJ2-5 | TRBD2 | TRBV27 | NA | CASSLYSLRGGEETQYF | TGTGCCAGCAGTTTATACTCCCTTAGGGGAGGGGAAGAGACCCAGTACTTC
TRBJ2-7 | NA | TRBV6-5 | few | CASRRAEYGYEQYF | TGTGCCAGCAGACGAGCGGAATACGGCTACGAGCAGTACTTC
TRBJ2-7 | NA | TRBV7-9 | NA | CASSLAGVLTTGEQYF | TGTGCCAGCAGCCTGGCGGGCGTACTCACGACAGGCGAGCAGTACTTC
TRBJ2-5 | NA | TRBV14 | NA | CASSAQETQYF | TGTGCCAGCAGCGCCCAAGAGACCCAGTACTTC
TRBJ2-2 | TRBD2 | TRBV13 | NA | CASSLSGRRSDTGELFF | TGTGCCAGCAGCCTTAGCGGGAGGAGGTCGGACACCGGGGAGCTGTTTTTT
TRBJ1-5 | NA | TRBV7-9 | few | CASSSPGSSQPQHF | TGTGCCAGCAGCTCGCCAGGGTCGTCTCAGCCCCAGCATTTT
TRBJ1-6 | NA | TRBV19 | few | CASSEGLRSPLHF | TGTGCCAGTAGTGAGGGACTGAGATCACCCCTCCACTTT
TRBJ1-2 | NA | TRBV28 | few | CASSPGRLNYGYTF | TGTGCCAGCAGTCCAGGACGGCTTAACTATGGCTACACCTTC
TRBJ1-6 | NA | TRBV30 | NA | CASGAEYNSPLHF | TGTGCCTCCGGCGCCGAGTATAATTCACCCCTCCACTTT
TRBJ1-5 | NA | TRBV2 | NA | CASRALQIQPQHF | TGTGCCAGCAGGGCCCTACAGATTCAGCCCCAGCATTTT
TRBJ2-7 | NA | TRBV4-1 | NA | CASSDNTGRSYEQYF | TGCGCCAGCAGCGATAATACGGGACGGTCCTACGAGCAGTACTTC
TRBJ2-1 | TRBD2 | TRBV7-6 | once | CASSPPGTSGYNEQFF | TGTGCCAGCAGCCCGCCCGGGACTAGCGGTTACAATGAGCAGTTCTTC
TRBJ1-1 | NA | TRBV27 | large | CASWKWGTEAFF | TGTGCCAGCTGGAAGTGGGGGACTGAAGCTTTCTTT